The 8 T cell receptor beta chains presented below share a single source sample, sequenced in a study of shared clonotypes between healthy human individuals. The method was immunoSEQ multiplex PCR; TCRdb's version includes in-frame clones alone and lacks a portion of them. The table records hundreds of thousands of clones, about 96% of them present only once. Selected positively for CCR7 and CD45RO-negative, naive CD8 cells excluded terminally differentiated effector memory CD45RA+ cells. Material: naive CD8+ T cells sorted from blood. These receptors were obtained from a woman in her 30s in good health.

In nucleotides, the CDR3 is TGTGCCAGCAGCGCCTCCGGGACAACTGGAAACACCATATATTTT. It specifies CASSASGTTGNTIYF. The chain uses TRBV13 and TRBJ1-3, with a possible D match to TRBD1 (6 bases). Germline-derived CDR1 and CDR2 are PRHDT and FYEKMQ (reference sequence). The CDR3 sequence is 15 residues long. V was shortened by 5 bases and J by 2 bases, with 13 bases between the two germline ends.

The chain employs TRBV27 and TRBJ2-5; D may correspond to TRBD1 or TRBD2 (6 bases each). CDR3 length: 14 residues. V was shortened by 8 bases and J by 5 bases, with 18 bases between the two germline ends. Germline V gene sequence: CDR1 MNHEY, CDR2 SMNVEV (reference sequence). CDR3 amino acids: CASGRGESFETQYF. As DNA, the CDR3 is TGTGCCAGCGGAAGGGGGGAGAGTTTCGAGACCCAGTACTTC.

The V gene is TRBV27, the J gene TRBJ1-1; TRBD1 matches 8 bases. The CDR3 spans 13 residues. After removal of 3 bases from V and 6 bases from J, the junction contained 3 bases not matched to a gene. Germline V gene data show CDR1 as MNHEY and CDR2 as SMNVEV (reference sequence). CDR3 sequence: CASSLLTGAEAFF. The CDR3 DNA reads TGTGCCAGCAGTTTGCTGACAGGGGCTGAAGCTTTCTTT.

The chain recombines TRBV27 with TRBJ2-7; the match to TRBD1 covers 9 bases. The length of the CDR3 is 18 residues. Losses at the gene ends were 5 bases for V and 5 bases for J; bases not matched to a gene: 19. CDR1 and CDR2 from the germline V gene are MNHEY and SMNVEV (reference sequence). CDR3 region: CASSTLPVGTGNTHEQYF. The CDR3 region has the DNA TGTGCCAGCAGTACTCTCCCCGTGGGGACAGGGAATACCCACGAGCAGTACTTC.

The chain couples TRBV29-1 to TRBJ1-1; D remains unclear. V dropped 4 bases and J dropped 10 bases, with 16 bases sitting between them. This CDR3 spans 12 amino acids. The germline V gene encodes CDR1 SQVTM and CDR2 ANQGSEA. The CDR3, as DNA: TGCAGCGTTGTTGACAATACCTTTGGAGCTTTCTTT. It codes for CSVVDNTFGAFF.

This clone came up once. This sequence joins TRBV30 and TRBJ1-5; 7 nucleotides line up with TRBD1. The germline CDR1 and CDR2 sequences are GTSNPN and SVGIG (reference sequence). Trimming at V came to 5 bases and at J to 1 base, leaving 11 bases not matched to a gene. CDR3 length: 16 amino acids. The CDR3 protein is CAWWTGPRRSNQPQHF. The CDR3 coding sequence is TGTGCCTGGTGGACAGGCCCCCGGCGGAGCAATCAGCCCCAGCATTTT.

The CDR3 spells CASSVGVTGGPADTQYF. The CDR3 DNA follows: TGTGCCAGCAGCGTAGGCGTGACGGGAGGGCCCGCAGATACGCAGTATTTT. The V call is TRBV9, the J call TRBJ2-3; 8 bases map to TRBD2. J lost 4 bases, V lost 0 bases, and 10 bases had no gene match. The CDR3 is 17 amino acids. Germline V CDR1 and CDR2: SGDLS, YYNGEE. The complete variable domain, with remaining parts taken from reference TRBV9 and TRBJ2-3, reads DSGVTQTPKHLITATGQRVTLRCSPRSGDLSVYWYQQSLDQGLQFLIQYYNGEERAKGNILERFSAQQFPDLHSELNLSSLELGDSALYFCASSVGVTGGPADTQYFGPGTRLTVL.

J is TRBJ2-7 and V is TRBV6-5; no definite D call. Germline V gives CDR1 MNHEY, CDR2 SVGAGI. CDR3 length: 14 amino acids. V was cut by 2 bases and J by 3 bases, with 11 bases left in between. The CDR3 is CASSYGQTFYEQYF. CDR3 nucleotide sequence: TGTGCCAGCAGTTACGGCCAGACTTTCTACGAGCAGTACTTC.